This TCR beta chain was sequenced in a study of CD8+ T cells in alopecia areata. Study-level points and caveats: Scalp lesions, especially in alopecia totalis/universalis, had higher clonality than normal scalp. Scalp repertoires also include resident alphabeta T cells from normal skin.

About this clone itself: Its antigen remains unidentified.

Sorting of PBMCs yielded the CD4+ and CD8+ T cells. V gave up 8 bases and J gave up 6 bases, with 19 bases separating them. The CDR3 extends over 14 amino acids. CDR1 MNHEY and CDR2 SMNVEV come from the germline V gene (reference sequence). cDNA reverse transcribed from extracted RNA served as the sequencing template. Libraries were prepared by immunoSEQ multiplex PCR; TCRdb keeps only in-frame clonotypes and omits some of them. The table lists about 64,000 clones, around 40% of them singletons. The sequencing sample was made of NKG2D-low CD8+ T cells sorted from blood. The rearrangement joins TRBV27 to TRBJ1-1; D perhaps matches TRBD1 (6 bases). The sequence came from a human donor with alopecia areata. The CDR3 coding sequence is TGTGCCAGCCAAAAGGGCCAGGGGCTCCCTGAAGCTTTCTTT. Translating gives CASQKGQGLPEAFF.